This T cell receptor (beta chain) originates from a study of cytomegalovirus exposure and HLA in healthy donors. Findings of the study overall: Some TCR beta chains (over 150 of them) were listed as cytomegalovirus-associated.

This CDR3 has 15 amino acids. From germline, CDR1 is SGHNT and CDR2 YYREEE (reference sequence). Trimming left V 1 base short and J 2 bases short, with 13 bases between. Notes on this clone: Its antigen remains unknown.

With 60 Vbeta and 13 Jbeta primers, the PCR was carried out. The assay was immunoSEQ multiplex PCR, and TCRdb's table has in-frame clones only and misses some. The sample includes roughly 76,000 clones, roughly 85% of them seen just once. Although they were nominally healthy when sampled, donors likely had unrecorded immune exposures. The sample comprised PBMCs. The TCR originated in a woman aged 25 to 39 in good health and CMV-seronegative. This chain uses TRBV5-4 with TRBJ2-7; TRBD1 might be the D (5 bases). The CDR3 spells CASSLQGSSAYEQYF. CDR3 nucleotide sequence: TGTGCCAGCAGCTTGCAGGGCTCCTCCGCCTACGAGCAGTACTTC.